This T cell receptor beta chain is drawn from a study of identical twins. General observations from the study: With monozygotic twins, out-of-frame TCR alpha sharing exceeded what models estimated. Researchers reported weaker excess twin sharing in beta out-of-frame sequences. Partly confounded zero-insertion analyses could result from invariant MAIT and iNKT cells.

Germline CDR1 is MNHEY and CDR2 is SMNVEV (reference sequence). Trimming cost V 7 bases and J 3 bases, with 14 bases left between them. The CDR3 length is 14 residues. cDNA molecules carried unique molecular identifiers, and template switching added a universal primer site. MiXCR, run by TCRdb on the 5' RACE reads, gives a single entry per CDR3 protein. The table lists some 1,700,000 distinct CDR3 sequences, roughly a third of them singletons. Of note for this clonotype: The antigen is undetermined.

This sequence was found in a newborn girl in good health. Input material: cord blood. This chain connects TRBV27 to TRBJ2-3; a weak D match, TRBD1 (7 bases). CDR3 coding DNA: TGTGCCAGCATCCCGACAGGGAGGACAGATACGCAGTATTTT. Protein product: CASIPTGRTDTQYF.